This T cell receptor beta chain was retrieved from a study of blood T cell repertoires in COVID-19. Study in general: Sample material is recorded as cDNA or gDNA derived from T cells, B-cell-depleted T cells, or PBMCs.

Original processing methods: Estimates of nucleated cell counts were drawn from the amplification of reference gene primers. Profiled with immunoSEQ multiplex PCR; TCRdb holds only in-frame clones, not every one. Clone size and V and J calls were adopted from that table, with D and trimming inferred from the DNA. The sample shows 250,000 or so clones, 86% of them seen only once. Between the trimmed V and J ends, which lost 6 bases and 0 bases, there was a span of 9 bases. The length of the CDR3 is 15 residues. CDR1 is MNHEY and CDR2 is SMNVEV in the germline V gene (reference sequence). The receptor comes from a man between 40 and 49 years old with active or convalescent COVID-19. The source material was peripheral blood. The chain joins TRBV27 to TRBJ1-6; D remains ambiguous. The CDR3: CASRNADSYNSPLHF. In DNA, the CDR3 is TGTGCCAGCAGAAACGCGGACTCCTATAATTCACCCCTCCACTTT.